The clone carrying this T cell receptor beta chain was counted between two and nine times. Its antigen is undetermined. Germline CDR1 SGHTA, CDR2 FQGNSA. This CDR3 comprises 13 residues. V was clipped by 8 bases and J by 4 bases, with 14 bases between them. These data are taken from a study of siplizumab effects on memory and regulatory T cells. Findings of the study overall: Naive T cells appeared more varied than memory cells and looked like key alloresponse contributors. Fewer alloreactive sequences mapped to unstimulated CD4+ memory cells under siplizumab. Left unconfirmed was the suppressive function of proliferating Tregs from siplizumab cultures. Controls showed an average of 26.9% Treg-derived mappable alloreactive CD4+ clones, while siplizumab showed roughly 74%.

TCRdb's copy holds only in-frame clones and misses some; the assay was immunoSEQ multiplex PCR. The repertoire holds approximately 90,000 clones, with 94% as singletons. This clonotype was obtained from a human donor in good health. The sequencing input was non-Treg CD4+ T cells sorted from blood. V usage is TRBV7-2 and J usage is TRBJ1-2; D might be TRBD1 (5 bases). In nucleotides, the CDR3 is TGTGCCAGCGAGGGGCGCAGTGTCTATGGCTACACCTTC. Protein product: CASEGRSVYGYTF.